The sequence of this T cell receptor beta chain was determined in a study of T cells expressing NK-cell markers. Study information: Sequencing of TCR beta repertoires drew on sorted CD3+CD56+NKG2C+, CD3+CD56+NKG2C- and CD3+CD56-NKG2C+ T cells.

Findings and caveats of the study: Leadership of the CD3+CD56-NKG2C+ fraction also belonged to these clonotypes in a handful of donors.

CDR3 size: 16 residues. Germline V gene data show CDR1 as SEHNR and CDR2 as FQNEAQ (reference sequence). From its re-call of the 5' RACE reads, TCRdb lists each CDR3 protein once, without DNA. The sample is made up of about 300,000 distinct CDR3 sequences, and the top ten hold 4% to 5% of it. Worth noting for this clonotype: Antigen: not known.

The chain uses TRBV7-9 and TRBJ1-6; the TCRdb call, TRBD1, lacks DNA for checking. Material: blood T cells: a sorted CD56 or NKG2C T cell subset, CD4+ or CD8+ T cells, or bulk PBMC T cells (not recorded which). The clonotype originates from a woman aged 18-70 years in good health. CDR3 residues: CASSSGTGGAGSPLHF.